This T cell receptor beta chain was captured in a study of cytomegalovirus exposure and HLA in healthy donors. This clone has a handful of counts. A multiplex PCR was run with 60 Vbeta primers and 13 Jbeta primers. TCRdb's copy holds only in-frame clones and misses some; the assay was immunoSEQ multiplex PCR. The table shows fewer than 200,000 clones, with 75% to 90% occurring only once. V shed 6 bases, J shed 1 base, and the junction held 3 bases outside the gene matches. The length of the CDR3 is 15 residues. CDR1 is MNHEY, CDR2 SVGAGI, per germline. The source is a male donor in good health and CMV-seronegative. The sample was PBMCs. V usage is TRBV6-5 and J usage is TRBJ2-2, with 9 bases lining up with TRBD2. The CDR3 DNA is TGTGCCAGCAGAAGACTAGCGGAGAACACCGGGGAGCTGTTTTTT. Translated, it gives CASRRLAENTGELFF.